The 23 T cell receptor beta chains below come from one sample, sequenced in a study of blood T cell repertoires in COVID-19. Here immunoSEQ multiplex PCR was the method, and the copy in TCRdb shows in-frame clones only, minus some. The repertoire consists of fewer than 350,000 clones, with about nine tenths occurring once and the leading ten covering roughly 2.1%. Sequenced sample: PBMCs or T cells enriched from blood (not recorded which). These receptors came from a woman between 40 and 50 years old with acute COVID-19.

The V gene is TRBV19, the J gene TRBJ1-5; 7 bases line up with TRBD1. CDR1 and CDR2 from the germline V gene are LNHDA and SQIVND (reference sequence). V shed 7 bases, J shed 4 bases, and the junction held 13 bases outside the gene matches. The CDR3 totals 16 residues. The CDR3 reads CASTALAGQKNQPQHF. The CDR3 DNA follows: TGTGCCAGTACCGCTCTAGCGGGACAGAAGAATCAGCCCCAGCATTTT.

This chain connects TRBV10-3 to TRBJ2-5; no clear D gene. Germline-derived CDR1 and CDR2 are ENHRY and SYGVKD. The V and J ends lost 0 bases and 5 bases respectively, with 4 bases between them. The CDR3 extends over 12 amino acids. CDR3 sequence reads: CAISESAETQYF. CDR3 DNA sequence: TGTGCCATCAGTGAGTCTGCGGAGACCCAGTACTTC.

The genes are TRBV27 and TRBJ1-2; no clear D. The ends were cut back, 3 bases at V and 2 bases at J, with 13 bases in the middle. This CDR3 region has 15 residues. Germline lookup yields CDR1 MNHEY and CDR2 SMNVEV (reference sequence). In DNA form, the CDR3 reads TGTGCCAGCAGTTTGCGGGTGAGCGGGAACTATGGCTACACCTTC. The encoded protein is CASSLRVSGNYGYTF.

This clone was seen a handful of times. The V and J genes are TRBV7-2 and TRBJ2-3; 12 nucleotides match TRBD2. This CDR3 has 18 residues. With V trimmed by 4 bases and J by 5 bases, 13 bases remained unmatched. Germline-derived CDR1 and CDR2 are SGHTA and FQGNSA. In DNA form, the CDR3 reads TGTGCCAGCAGCTCAAAGACCCTTCCGGGACTAGCGGGAGATACGCAGTATTTT. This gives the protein CASSSKTLPGLAGDTQYF.

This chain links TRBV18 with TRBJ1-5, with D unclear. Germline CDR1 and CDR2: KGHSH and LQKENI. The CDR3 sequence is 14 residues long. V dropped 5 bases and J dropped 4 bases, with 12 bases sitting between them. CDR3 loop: CASSGSTNNQPQHF. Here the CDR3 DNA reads TGTGCCAGCTCAGGCTCAACGAATAATCAGCCCCAGCATTTT.

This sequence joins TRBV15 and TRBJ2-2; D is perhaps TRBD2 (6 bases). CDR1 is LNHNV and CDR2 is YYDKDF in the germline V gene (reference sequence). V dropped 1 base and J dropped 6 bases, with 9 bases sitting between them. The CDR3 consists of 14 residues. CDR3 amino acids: CATSRGRDSGELFF. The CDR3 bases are TGTGCCACCAGCAGAGGGAGGGACTCCGGGGAGCTGTTTTTT.

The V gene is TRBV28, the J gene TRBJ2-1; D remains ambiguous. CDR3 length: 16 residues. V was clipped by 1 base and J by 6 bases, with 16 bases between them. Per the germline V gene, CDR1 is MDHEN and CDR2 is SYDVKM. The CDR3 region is CASSLSFRGPGNEQFF. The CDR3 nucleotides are TGTGCCAGCAGTTTATCATTTCGCGGCCCGGGCAATGAGCAGTTCTTC. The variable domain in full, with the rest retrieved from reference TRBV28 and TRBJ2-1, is DVKVTQSSRYLVKRTGEKVFLECVQDMDHENMFWYRQDPGLGLRLIYFSYDVKMKEKGDIPEGYSVSREKKERFSLILESASTNQTSMYLCASSLSFRGPGNEQFFGPGTRLTVL.

CDR3 loop: CASWDRRTDTQYF. The CDR3, as DNA: TGCGCCAGTTGGGACAGACGCACAGATACGCAGTATTTT. The chain recombines TRBV5-1 with TRBJ2-3, with 7 bases fitting TRBD1. CDR3 length: 13 amino acids. V dropped 8 bases and J dropped 1; count of bases not matched to a gene: 4. CDR1 is SGHRS, CDR2 YFSETQ, per germline.

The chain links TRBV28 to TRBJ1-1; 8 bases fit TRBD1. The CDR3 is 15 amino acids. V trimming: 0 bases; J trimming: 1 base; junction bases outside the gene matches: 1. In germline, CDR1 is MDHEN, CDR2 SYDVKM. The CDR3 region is CASSLWGTGNTEAFF. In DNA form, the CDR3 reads TGTGCCAGCAGTTTATGGGGGACAGGGAACACTGAAGCTTTCTTT.

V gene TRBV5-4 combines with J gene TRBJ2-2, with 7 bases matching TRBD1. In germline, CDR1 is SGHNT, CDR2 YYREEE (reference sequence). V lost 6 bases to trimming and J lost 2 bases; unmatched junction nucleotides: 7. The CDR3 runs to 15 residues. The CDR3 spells CASTSQGINTGELFF. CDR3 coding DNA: TGTGCCAGCACCTCACAGGGGATAAACACCGGGGAGCTGTTTTTT.

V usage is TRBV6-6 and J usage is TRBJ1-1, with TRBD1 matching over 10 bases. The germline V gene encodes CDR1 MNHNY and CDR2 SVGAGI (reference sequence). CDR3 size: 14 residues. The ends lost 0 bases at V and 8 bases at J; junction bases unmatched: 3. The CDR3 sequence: CASSYSTGGWEAFF. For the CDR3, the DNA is TGTGCCAGCAGTTACTCGACAGGGGGCTGGGAAGCTTTCTTT.

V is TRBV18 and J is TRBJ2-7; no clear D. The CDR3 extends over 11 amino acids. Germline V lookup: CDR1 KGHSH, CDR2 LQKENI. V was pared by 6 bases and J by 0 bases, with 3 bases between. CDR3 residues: CASSLSYEQYF. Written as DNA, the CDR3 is TGTGCCAGCTCCCTCTCCTACGAGCAGTACTTC.

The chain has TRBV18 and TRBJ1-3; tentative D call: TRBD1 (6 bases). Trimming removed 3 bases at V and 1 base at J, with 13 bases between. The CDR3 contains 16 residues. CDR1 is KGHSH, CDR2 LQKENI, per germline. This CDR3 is CASSPNRAESGNTIYF. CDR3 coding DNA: TGTGCCAGCTCACCCAACAGGGCGGAATCTGGAAACACCATATATTTT.

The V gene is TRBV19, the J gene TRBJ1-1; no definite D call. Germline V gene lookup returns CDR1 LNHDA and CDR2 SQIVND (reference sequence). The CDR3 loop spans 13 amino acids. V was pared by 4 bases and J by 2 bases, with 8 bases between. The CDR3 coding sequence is TGTGCCAGTAGTAGTTCCCTAAACACTGAAGCTTTCTTT. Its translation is CASSSSLNTEAFF.

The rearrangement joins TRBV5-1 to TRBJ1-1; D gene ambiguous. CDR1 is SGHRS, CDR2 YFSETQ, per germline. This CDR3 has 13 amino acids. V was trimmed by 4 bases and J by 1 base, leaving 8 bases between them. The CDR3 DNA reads TGCGCCAGCAGCGACACCAGGAACACTGAAGCTTTCTTT. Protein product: CASSDTRNTEAFF.

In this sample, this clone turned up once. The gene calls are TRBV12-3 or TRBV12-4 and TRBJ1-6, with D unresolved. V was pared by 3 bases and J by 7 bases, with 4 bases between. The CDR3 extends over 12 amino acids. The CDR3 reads CASSLRNSPLHF. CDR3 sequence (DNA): TGTGCCAGCAGTTTGCGGAATTCACCCCTCCACTTT.

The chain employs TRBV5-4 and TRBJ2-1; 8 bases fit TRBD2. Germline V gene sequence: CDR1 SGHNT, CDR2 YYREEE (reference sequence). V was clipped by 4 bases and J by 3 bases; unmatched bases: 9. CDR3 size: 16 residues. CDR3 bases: TGTGCCAGCAGCAAAAGCGGGGGTGAAAACTACAATGAGCAGTTCTTC. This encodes CASSKSGGENYNEQFF.

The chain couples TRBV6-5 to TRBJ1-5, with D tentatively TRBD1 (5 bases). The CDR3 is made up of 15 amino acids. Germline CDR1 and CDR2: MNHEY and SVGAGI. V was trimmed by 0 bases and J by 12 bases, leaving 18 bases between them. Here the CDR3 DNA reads TGTGCCAGCAGTTACTCGCGGACACCCGGGACTTACCAGCATTTT. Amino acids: CASSYSRTPGTYQHF.

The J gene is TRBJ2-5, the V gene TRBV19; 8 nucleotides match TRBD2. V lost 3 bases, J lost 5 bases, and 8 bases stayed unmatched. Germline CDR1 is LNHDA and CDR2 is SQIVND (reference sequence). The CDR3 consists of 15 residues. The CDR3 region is CASSIGREGRETQYF. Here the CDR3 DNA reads TGTGCCAGTAGTATTGGCCGGGAGGGTCGGGAGACCCAGTACTTC.

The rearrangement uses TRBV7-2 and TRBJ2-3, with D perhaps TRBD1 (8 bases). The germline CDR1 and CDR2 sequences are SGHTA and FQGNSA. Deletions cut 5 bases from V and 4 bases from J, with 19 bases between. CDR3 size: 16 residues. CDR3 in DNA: TGTGCCAGCAGCCTCCAGGGGGCGGGGGCGGCAGATACGCAGTATTTT. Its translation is CASSLQGAGAADTQYF.

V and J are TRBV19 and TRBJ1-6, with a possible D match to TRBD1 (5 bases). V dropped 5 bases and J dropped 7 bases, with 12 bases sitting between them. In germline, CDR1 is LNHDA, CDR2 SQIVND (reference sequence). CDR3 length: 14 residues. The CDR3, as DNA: TGTGCCAGTAGTTGGGGCAGCGAAAATTCACCCCTCCACTTT. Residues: CASSWGSENSPLHF. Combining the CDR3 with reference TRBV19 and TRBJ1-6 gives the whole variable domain DGGITQSPKYLFRKEGQNVTLSCEQNLNHDAMYWYRQDPGQGLRLIYYSQIVNDFQKGDIAEGYSVSREKKESFPLTVTSAQKNPTAFYLCASSWGSENSPLHFGNGTRLTVT.

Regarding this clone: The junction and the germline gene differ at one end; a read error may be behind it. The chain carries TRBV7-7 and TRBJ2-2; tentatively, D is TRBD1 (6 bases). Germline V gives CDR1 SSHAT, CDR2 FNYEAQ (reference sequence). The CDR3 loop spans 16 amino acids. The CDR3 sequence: CASSLAPGQGTGELFF. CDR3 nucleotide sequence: TGTGCTAGCAGCTTAGCCCCGGGGCAGGGGACCGGGGAGCTGTTTTTT.

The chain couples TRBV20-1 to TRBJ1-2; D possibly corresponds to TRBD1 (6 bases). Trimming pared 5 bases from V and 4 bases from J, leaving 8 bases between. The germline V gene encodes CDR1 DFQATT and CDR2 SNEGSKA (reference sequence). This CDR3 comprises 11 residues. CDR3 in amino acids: CSAPQGYGYTF. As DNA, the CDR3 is TGCAGTGCTCCACAGGGCTATGGCTACACCTTC.